The source of this T cell receptor beta chain is a study of cytomegalovirus exposure and HLA in healthy donors. Study-wide results and limits: The sole available immune exposure information was CMV serostatus.

As for the donors, each was a healthy bone marrow donor. Use of 60 Vbeta and 13 Jbeta primers characterized the PCR. The method was immunoSEQ multiplex PCR; TCRdb's version includes in-frame clones alone and lacks a portion of them. This table has about 130,000 clones, about 10% appearing once. The sample holds a few counts of this clone. The antigen is not known. This sequence was found in a woman in her late teens or twenties in good health and CMV-seropositive. The sample consisted of PBMCs.

The CDR3 reads CASSANRGSTFTDTQYF. CDR3 DNA: TGTGCCAGCAGTGCGAACCGGGGAAGCACCTTCACAGATACGCAGTATTTT. V usage is TRBV9 and J usage is TRBJ2-3; a possible D gene is TRBD2 (5 bases). Between the trimmed V and J ends, which lost 5 bases and 2 bases, there was a span of 21 bases. The CDR3 has 17 residues. Germline V gives CDR1 SGDLS, CDR2 YYNGEE.